The rows below give T cell receptor beta chains drawn from one sample of a study of T cell changes during pregnancy in multiple sclerosis. Sequencing used immunoSEQ multiplex PCR; TCRdb keeps in-frame clones, though not all of them. In the table there are 40,000 to 60,000 clones, 80% to 95% of which are singletons. The material was peripheral blood, obtained after pregnancy. Receptors originate from a female donor with multiple sclerosis, enrolled in a pregnancy study. Both conserved end residues are part of each CDR3. The D gene is left open where the match is weak. Rows may omit the clone size; those that give it use once, few, many or a size class.

CDR3aa	CDR3nt	abundance	j_gene	d_gene	v_gene	len
CASSEREPGQGNGYTF	TGTGCCAGCAGTGAAAGAGAGCCCGGACAGGGTAATGGCTACACCTTC	-	TRBJ1-2	TRBD1	TRBV6-1	16
CASTPGHGGANTGELFF	TGTGCCAGCACACCTGGGCACGGGGGGGCGAACACCGGGGAGCTGTTTTTT	-	TRBJ2-2	TRBD2	TRBV7-3	17
CASSLVAYNEQFF	TGTGCCAGCAGCTTAGTGGCTTACAATGAGCAGTTCTTC	-	TRBJ2-1	-	TRBV7-2	13
CASSEGLFYGYTF	TGTGCCAGCAGTGAAGGACTGTTCTATGGCTACACCTTC	-	TRBJ1-2	-	TRBV2	13
CASTKRGGTEAFF	TGTGCCAGCACTAAAAGGGGTGGCACTGAAGCTTTCTTT	-	TRBJ1-1	-	TRBV6-5	13
CASSFGRGGLNEQFF	TGTGCCAGCAGCTTTGGGCGGGGGGGCCTAAATGAGCAGTTCTTC	-	TRBJ2-1	TRBD2	TRBV5-6	15
CASSLVTGPGGYGYTF	TGTGCCAGCAGCCTCGTCACAGGGCCTGGGGGCTATGGCTACACCTTC	few	TRBJ1-2	-	TRBV5-4	16
CASSEAGASTDTQYF	TGTGCCAGCAGCGAAGCGGGGGCCAGCACAGATACGCAGTATTTT	-	TRBJ2-3	TRBD2	TRBV25-1	15
CASSYRQSSDYGYTF	TGCGCCAGCAGCTACCGACAGTCTTCGGACTATGGCTACACCTTC	-	TRBJ1-2	-	TRBV5-1	15
CASSLGPGTGAGNTEAFF	TGTGCCAGCAGCTTGGGTCCTGGAACAGGGGCGGGAAACACTGAAGCTTTCTTT	-	TRBJ1-1	TRBD1	TRBV5-4	18
CSVELRDRAEQYF	TGCAGCGTTGAACTCAGGGACAGGGCCGAGCAGTACTTC	-	TRBJ2-7	TRBD1	TRBV29-1	13
CASSFGGSGTGELFF	TGTGCCAGCAGCTTCGGGGGATCGGGCACCGGGGAGCTGTTTTTT	-	TRBJ2-2	-	TRBV7-3	15
CASSYSAQVYEQYF	TGTGCCAGCAGTTACTCGGCCCAGGTCTACGAGCAGTACTTC	-	TRBJ2-7	-	TRBV6-5	14
CASSSMTGGTEAFF	TGTGCCAGCAGCTCCATGACAGGGGGCACTGAAGCTTTCTTT	-	TRBJ1-1	TRBD1	TRBV7-2	14
CASSTGLAKNIQYF	TGTGCCAGTAGTACAGGGTTAGCCAAAAACATTCAGTACTTC	-	TRBJ2-4	-	TRBV19	14
CASSSRKQGNEQFF	TGTGCCAGCAGCTCCCGGAAACAGGGCAATGAGCAGTTCTTC	-	TRBJ2-1	-	TRBV5-4	14
CASSVISENTEAFF	TGTGCCAGCAGCGTTATATCAGAGAACACTGAAGCTTTCTTT	-	TRBJ1-1	-	TRBV9	14
CASVAAGPNTGELFF	TGTGCCAGCGTCGCCGCGGGTCCGAACACCGGGGAGCTGTTTTTT	-	TRBJ2-2	-	TRBV7-7	15
CASSYQGNTEAFF	TGTGCCAGCAGCTACCAGGGTAACACTGAAGCTTTCTTT	-	TRBJ1-1	-	TRBV5-5	13
CATSSRAGNQPQHF	TGTGCCACCAGCTCCCGGGCGGGGAATCAGCCCCAGCATTTT	once	TRBJ1-5	-	TRBV15	14
CASSRVGGQGYEQYF	TGCGCCAGCAGCCGCGTCGGGGGTCAGGGTTACGAGCAGTACTTC	-	TRBJ2-7	-	TRBV4-3	15
CASSYGEPNTEAFF	TGTGCCAGCAGTTACGGGGAGCCGAACACTGAAGCTTTCTTT	-	TRBJ1-1	-	TRBV6-5	14
CASSRGGNTIYF	TGTGCCAGCAGCCGCGGAGGGAACACCATATATTTT	-	TRBJ1-3	-	TRBV7-2	12
CASSLEGQPNEKLFF	TGCGCCAGCAGCTTGGAGGGACAGCCTAATGAAAAACTGTTTTTT	-	TRBJ1-4	TRBD1	TRBV5-1	15
CASSLRRGSANTEAFF	TGTGCCAGCAGCTTAAGAAGAGGGTCGGCGAACACTGAAGCTTTCTTT	-	TRBJ1-1	-	TRBV7-2	16
CAISGGQGFSPLHF	TGTGCCATCAGTGGGGGGCAGGGCTTCTCACCCCTCCACTTT	once	TRBJ1-6	-	TRBV10-3	14
CASSEVGGGPYNEQFF	TGTGCCAGCAGTGAAGTCGGCGGGGGCCCATACAATGAGCAGTTCTTC	-	TRBJ2-1	-	TRBV6-4	16
CASSDEGNTEAFF	TGTGCCAGCAGTGACGAGGGGAACACTGAAGCTTTCTTT	-	TRBJ1-1	-	TRBV6-4	13
CASIRQGVVGGYTF	TGTGCCAGCATTCGGCAGGGGGTAGTAGGTGGCTACACCTTC	-	TRBJ1-2	TRBD1	TRBV2	14
CASSFGQGALFVYF	-	-	TRBJ2-4	-	TRBV7-3	14
CASSRGQGVEYEQYF	TGTGCCAGCAGCAGAGGACAGGGGGTAGAGTACGAGCAGTACTTC	-	TRBJ2-7	TRBD1	TRBV9	15
CASSSGTGRSGANVLTF	TGTGCCAGCTCTTCCGGGACAGGGCGCTCTGGGGCCAACGTCCTGACTTTC	-	TRBJ2-6	TRBD1	TRBV18	17
CVRSLVELTRGTDTQYF	TGTGTCAGAAGCTTAGTGGAGCTCACTAGGGGCACAGATACGCAGTATTTT	-	TRBJ2-3	-	TRBV7-5	17
CASRLGVAGGQETQYF	TGTGCCTCTAGGCTAGGGGTAGCGGGGGGCCAAGAGACCCAGTACTTC	-	TRBJ2-5	TRBD2	TRBV7-2	16
CASSLGQTTYNEQFF	TGTGCCAGCTCACTGGGACAGACTACCTACAATGAGCAGTTCTTC	-	TRBJ2-1	TRBD1	TRBV18	15
CASSMRIQGADSGYTF	TGTGCCAGTAGCATGCGAATTCAGGGGGCTGACTCTGGCTACACCTTC	-	TRBJ1-2	TRBD1	TRBV19	16
CASSQGVLNTEAFF	TGTGCCAGCAGTCAAGGGGTTCTTAACACTGAAGCTTTCTTT	-	TRBJ1-1	-	TRBV6-5	14
CASSRGTGMDGYTF	TGTGCCAGCAGCCGCGGGACAGGGATGGATGGCTACACCTTC	once	TRBJ1-2	TRBD1	TRBV6-4	14
CSGTGQGQGYTF	TGCAGCGGTACGGGACAGGGTCAGGGCTACACCTTC	-	TRBJ1-2	TRBD1	TRBV29-1	12
CASSLRQGRSYEQYF	TGTGCCAGCAGCCTACGACAGGGACGGTCCTACGAGCAGTACTTC	-	TRBJ2-7	TRBD1	TRBV14	15
CASSQDDRAANYGYTF	TGCGCCAGCAGCCAGGACGACAGGGCCGCAAACTATGGCTACACCTTC	-	TRBJ1-2	TRBD1	TRBV4-3	16
CASSSFYEQYF	TGTGCCAGCAGCTCGTTCTACGAGCAGTACTTC	-	TRBJ2-7	-	TRBV14	11
CASSEIQGNTIYF	TGTGCCAGCAGTGAAATACAGGGAAACACCATATATTTT	-	TRBJ1-3	-	TRBV6-1	13
CASSLTREETQYF	TGTGCCAGCAGCTTAACAAGGGAGGAGACCCAGTACTTC	-	TRBJ2-5	-	TRBV7-3	13
CASSLVFGYTF	TGTGCCAGCAGCTTGGTCTTTGGCTACACCTTC	-	TRBJ1-2	-	TRBV5-8	11
CASKGTGAYEQYF	TGTGCCAGCAAGGGGACAGGGGCGTACGAGCAGTACTTC	once	TRBJ2-7	TRBD1	TRBV6-5	13
CASSSLSGHTGELFF	TGTGCCAGCAGCTCACTATCAGGGCACACCGGGGAGCTGTTTTTT	-	TRBJ2-2	-	TRBV6-1	15
CASSSRGWNTEAFF	TGTGCCAGCAGCTCGAGAGGATGGAACACTGAAGCTTTCTTT	-	TRBJ1-1	-	TRBV11-2	14
CASTRLAKGGELFF	TGTGCCAGCACCAGACTAGCGAAGGGCGGGGAGCTGTTTTTT	-	TRBJ2-2	TRBD2	TRBV11-2	14
CASSRVVWEKLFF	TGTGCCAGTAGTCGAGTAGTGTGGGAAAAACTGTTTTTT	-	TRBJ1-4	-	TRBV19	13
CASGSQRSAYEQYF	TGTGCTAGTGGTTCTCAACGCAGCGCCTACGAGCAGTACTTC	once	TRBJ2-7	-	TRBV12-5	14
CASSVRQSDGYTF	TGTGCCAGCAGCGTTCGCCAGTCCGATGGCTACACCTTC	-	TRBJ1-2	-	TRBV9	13
CASSSIAGALNEQFF	TGTGCCAGCAGCTCTATAGCGGGGGCCCTCAATGAGCAGTTCTTC	-	TRBJ2-1	TRBD2	TRBV7-3	15
CASSLTGLGTEAFF	TGTGCCAGCAGCTTAACGGGGCTCGGCACTGAAGCTTTCTTT	-	TRBJ1-1	-	TRBV7-3	14
CASTLTGDPNQPQHF	TGTGCCAGCACCTTGACAGGTGACCCCAATCAGCCCCAGCATTTT	-	TRBJ1-5	-	TRBV7-3	15
CASTQPGRGSYEQYF	TGTGCCAGCACCCAGCCAGGCAGGGGGAGCTACGAGCAGTACTTC	-	TRBJ2-7	TRBD1	TRBV2	15